These 14 T cell receptor beta chains were all obtained from the same sample, sequenced in a study of T cell repertoires in cytomegalovirus infection (dated by TCRdb to between 2018 and 2021). Sequenced on an Illumina HiSeq 1500. The public reads were reanalyzed by TCRdb: fastp trimming at Q25, MiXCR alignment, in-frame beta chains only. Each CDR3 protein gets just one entry, which takes the most common genes and DNA from the rows behind it. In all, the sample holds 400,000 or so distinct CDR3 sequences, and about a third of those were seen once. The ten biggest clones cover roughly an eighth of the sample. Sequenced material: PBMCs. All receptors derive from a human donor in good health (CMV status not recorded). Some clones in this sample may be carry-over from other donors' samples.

The V call is TRBV19, the J call TRBJ2-4; possibly TRBD1 or TRBD2 for D (6 bases each). CDR3 length: 16 amino acids. Trimming took 4 bases from V and 0 from J, leaving 13 bases between them. In germline, CDR1 is LNHDA, CDR2 SQIVND (reference sequence). The chain's CDR3 is CASSSGTSIAKNIQYF. CDR3 in DNA: TGTGCCAGTAGTAGCGGGACATCTATAGCCAAAAACATTCAGTACTTC.

This clonotype has only a few counts. The CDR3 is CASSSMGLEAFF. In nucleotides, the CDR3 is TGTGCCAGCAGCTCCATGGGCCTAGAAGCTTTCTTT. The chain joins TRBV7-4 to TRBJ1-1; D gene unclear. V shed 4 bases and J shed 8 bases, with 11 bases lying between them. CDR1 is SGHVT, CDR2 SQSDAQ, per germline. The CDR3 runs to 12 residues. Drawing the rest from reference TRBV7-4 and TRBJ1-1, the complete variable domain is GAGVSQSPRYKVAKRGRDVALRCDSISGHVTLYWYRQTLGQGSEVLTYSQSDAQRDKSGRPSGRFSAERPERSVSTLKIQRTEQGDSAVYLCASSSMGLEAFFGQGTRLTVV.

This clonotype is a singleton in its sample. The chain couples TRBV10-3 to TRBJ2-3, with TRBD1 matching 7 bases. The germline V gene has CDR1 ENHRY and CDR2 SYGVKD. This CDR3 has 18 residues. Losses at the gene ends were 6 bases for V and 1 base for J; bases not matched to a gene: 16. The CDR3 nucleotides are TGTGCCATCAGGAAAAGAGAGGCCACAGGGGACGGCACAGATACGCAGTATTTT. Residues: CAIRKREATGDGTDTQYF.

The V call is TRBV12-3 or TRBV12-4, the J call TRBJ1-2; tentative D call: TRBD1 (6 bases). The V gene lost 7 bases and the J gene lost 0 bases, with 21 bases spanning the gap. The CDR3 spans 17 residues. The CDR3 DNA is TGTGCCAGCAACAATTATGGGGGCCAAACCTCTAACTATGGCTACACCTTC. Translating it yields CASNNYGGQTSNYGYTF.

This chain connects TRBV12-3 or TRBV12-4 to TRBJ2-5; D remains unclear. The CDR3 sequence is 13 residues long. V was trimmed by 7 bases and J by 1 base, leaving 10 bases between them. DNA for the CDR3: TGTGCCAGCAACGGCCACTTCCAAGAGACCCAGTACTTC. This sequence encodes CASNGHFQETQYF.

V is TRBV20-1 and J is TRBJ2-5; D perhaps matches TRBD1 (6 bases). Germline CDR1 and CDR2: DFQATT and SNEGSKA (reference sequence). V was clipped by 6 bases and J by 2 bases, with 19 bases between them. The CDR3 extends over 15 amino acids. CDR3 nucleotide sequence: TGCAGTGCAACGGACAGAGTGGCCTTGCAAGAGACCCAGTACTTC. Residues: CSATDRVALQETQYF.

This clonotype was observed a few times. This sequence joins TRBV12-3 or TRBV12-4 and TRBJ2-3; 7 bases map to TRBD2. After removal of 1 base from V and 6 bases from J, the junction contained 16 bases not matched to a gene. The CDR3 is made up of 18 amino acids. The CDR3 sequence is CASSLDGMVGGSPDTQYF. The CDR3 DNA sequence: TGTGCCAGCAGTTTAGACGGGATGGTGGGGGGGTCACCGGATACGCAGTATTTT.

This clonotype was observed a few times. The chain couples TRBV5-4 to TRBJ1-1; no clear D. The germline gives CDR1 SGHNT, CDR2 YYREEE (reference sequence). CDR3 size: 19 residues. V lost 0 bases and J lost 0, with 21 bases in between. CDR3: CASSLGWADPTLMNTEAFF. For the CDR3, the DNA is TGTGCCAGCAGCTTGGGTTGGGCAGACCCCACATTAATGAACACTGAAGCTTTCTTT.

This clonotype came up a few times. The chain carries TRBV20-1 and TRBJ2-7; D is possibly TRBD1 (5 bases). Trimming removed 6 bases from V and 2 bases from J, with 17 bases in between. CDR1 and CDR2 from the germline V gene are DFQATT and SNEGSKA (reference sequence). The length of the CDR3 is 14 residues. CDR3 in amino acids: CSAPRSGNPYEQYF. The CDR3 coding sequence is TGCAGTGCCCCCAGGTCAGGGAACCCCTACGAGCAGTACTTC.

This clonotype showed up many times. The chain recombines TRBV7-6 with TRBJ1-1; TRBD1 might be the D (5 bases). The CDR3 length is 16 residues. The germline V gene has CDR1 SGHVS and CDR2 FNYEAQ. The V gene lost 0 bases and the J gene lost 0 bases, with 11 bases spanning the gap. In DNA, the CDR3 is TGTGCCAGCAGCTTAGCCGCTCGGGGCATGAACACTGAAGCTTTCTTT. Amino acids: CASSLAARGMNTEAFF.

The sample holds one count of this clonotype. This may be a read error: a much more frequent sequence differs by one nucleotide. The V and J genes are TRBV7-2 and TRBJ1-2; maybe TRBD1 (5 bases). Trimming took off 3 bases at V and 1 base at J, with 18 bases between the two ends. CDR1 is SGHTA and CDR2 is FQGNSA in the germline V gene. The CDR3 has 17 residues. The CDR3 nucleotides read TGTGCCAGCAGCTTCACAGGAGGCCCAAAATTTAACTATGGCTACACCTTC. This translates into CASSFTGGPKFNYGYTF.

This clonotype was seen a handful of times. The chain carries TRBV6-2 or TRBV6-3 and TRBJ1-1; tentatively, D is TRBD1 (6 bases). V lost 8 bases and J lost 0, with 19 bases in between. CDR1 and CDR2 (germline): MNHEY, SVGEGT. The CDR3 is 16 amino acids. In DNA, the CDR3 is TGTGCCAGCCAGGGGCGTGGTGTAGGGGTGAACACTGAAGCTTTCTTT. Translated: CASQGRGVGVNTEAFF.

In this sample, this clonotype turned up a few times. The chain employs TRBV6-1 and TRBJ2-7; 9 nucleotides match TRBD2. The CDR3 is made up of 15 amino acids. Unmatched junction bases numbered 9, after V lost 6 bases and J lost 3 bases. CDR1 MNHNS and CDR2 SASEGT come from the germline V gene. CDR3 loop: CASRAWRGGIYEQYF. The CDR3 DNA follows: TGTGCCAGCAGAGCTTGGCGGGGGGGCATCTACGAGCAGTACTTC.

The J gene is TRBJ2-1, the V gene TRBV5-3; 7 bases map to TRBD2. TRBV5-3 is assigned to the ORF class and has an uncertain function. The CDR3 consists of 14 residues. With V trimmed by 8 bases and J by 4 bases, 9 bases remained unmatched. The CDR3 loop reads CASSRSSGYNEQFF. CDR3 coding DNA: TGTGCCAGCAGTAGGTCTAGCGGTTACAATGAGCAGTTCTTC.